The text below deals with one TCR beta chain. Original handling: Amplification with reference gene primers provided the estimates of nucleated cell counts. Using immunoSEQ multiplex PCR, the repertoire was profiled, and TCRdb retains in-frame clones only, with some absent. V, J and clone size reflect that table, while D and trimming were determined from the DNA. The data contain a few hundred thousand clones, 87% of them singletons. This sample is drawn from a study of blood T cell repertoires in COVID-19. On the study more broadly: COVID-19 samples collected from the United States, Italy and Spain covered acute and convalescent phases. The analysed material was cDNA or gDNA that came from T cells, B-cell-depleted T cells, or PBMCs.

The germline CDR1 and CDR2 sequences are SGDLS and YYNGEE. The CDR3 totals 16 residues. Trimming left V 1 base short and J 0 bases short, with 11 bases between. Sequencing was performed on peripheral blood. J is TRBJ1-3 and V is TRBV9; D gene unclear. The receptor was isolated from a middle-aged man with active or convalescent COVID-19. DNA of the CDR3: TGTGCCAGCAGCGTAAATCGGAGGACCTCTGGAAACACCATATATTTT. Translating it yields CASSVNRRTSGNTIYF.